The 7 T cell receptor beta chains given below trace back to one sample, sequenced in a study of cytomegalovirus exposure and HLA in healthy donors. Amplification used 60 Vbeta primers and 13 Jbeta primers. This table comes from immunoSEQ multiplex PCR, and its TCRdb copy is limited to in-frame clones, with some not included. This sample yields about 140,000 clones, of which 60% to 85% are seen a single time; 1.5% to 2% belongs to the top ten. The sample comprised PBMCs. Source of these receptors: a man in his forties in good health and CMV-seronegative.

J is TRBJ1-1 and V is TRBV9; 11 nucleotides align to TRBD1. This CDR3 comprises 15 residues. CDR1 is SGDLS, CDR2 YYNGEE, per germline. The J segment lost 5 bases and the V segment lost 4 bases, leaving 7 bases of the junction unmatched. The DNA of the CDR3 is TGTGCCAGCAGCTTCCAGGGACAGGGGGAAACTGAAGCTTTCTTT. Translated: CASSFQGQGETEAFF. The variable domain in full, completed from reference TRBV9 and TRBJ1-1, reads DSGVTQTPKHLITATGQRVTLRCSPRSGDLSVYWYQQSLDQGLQFLIQYYNGEERAKGNILERFSAQQFPDLHSELNLSSLELGDSALYFCASSFQGQGETEAFFGQGTRLTVV.

This chain joins TRBV9 and TRBJ2-5; TRBD2 matches at 8 bases. This CDR3 is built from 15 residues. After removal of 4 bases from V and 1 base from J, the junction contained 6 bases not matched to a gene. CDR1 is SGDLS and CDR2 is YYNGEE in the germline V gene. This CDR3 is CASSFNAGGQETQYF. The CDR3 region has the DNA TGTGCCAGCAGCTTTAATGCGGGGGGCCAAGAGACCCAGTACTTC. The full variable domain, completed using reference TRBV9 and TRBJ2-5, is DSGVTQTPKHLITATGQRVTLRCSPRSGDLSVYWYQQSLDQGLQFLIQYYNGEERAKGNILERFSAQQFPDLHSELNLSSLELGDSALYFCASSFNAGGQETQYFGPGTRLLVL.

This sequence joins TRBV4-3 and TRBJ2-2, with D possibly TRBD2 on 6 matching bases. This CDR3 has 17 amino acids. V was shortened by 0 bases and J by 6 bases, with 17 bases between the two germline ends. Germline assignment: CDR1 LGHNA and CDR2 YSLEER. For the CDR3, the DNA is TGCGCCAGCAGCCAAGAACTCCCCGGCGGGGACGCCGGGGAGCTGTTTTTT. This translates into CASSQELPGGDAGELFF.

The V gene is TRBV6-1, the J gene TRBJ2-2; D is perhaps TRBD2 (6 bases). The CDR3 consists of 14 residues. CDR1 MNHNS and CDR2 SASEGT come from the germline V gene. Trimming left V 5 bases short and J 7 bases short, with 14 bases between. The DNA of the CDR3 is TGTGCCAGCAGTCAACGGAGGGCCATCGGGGAGCTGTTTTTT. Translation: CASSQRRAIGELFF.

This clone was observed once. The chain couples TRBV6-4 to TRBJ2-2, with TRBD2 matching 13 bases. Germline CDR1 MRHNA, CDR2 SNTAGT. The CDR3 has 17 amino acids. After removal of 2 bases from V and 6 bases from J, the junction contained 6 bases not matched to a gene. The CDR3 spells CASSDTGLAGPPGELFF. The CDR3 DNA reads TGTGCCAGCAGTGACACGGGACTAGCGGGACCCCCCGGGGAGCTGTTTTTT.

This clone was counted a single time. The chain joins TRBV28 to TRBJ1-2; 9 nucleotides match TRBD1. V shed 6 bases and J 2 bases; nucleotides not matched to a gene: 7. Germline CDR1 MDHEN, CDR2 SYDVKM. This CDR3 has 15 amino acids. This CDR3 is CASRWTGARNYGYTF. CDR3 bases: TGTGCCAGCAGATGGACAGGGGCAAGAAACTATGGCTACACCTTC.

The V call is TRBV11-2, the J call TRBJ1-1; 9 positions match TRBD1. With V trimmed by 2 bases and J by 2 bases, 3 bases remained unmatched. Germline V lookup: CDR1 SGHAT, CDR2 FQNNGV. The CDR3 has 15 residues. The CDR3 here is CASSLRQGGNTEAFF. The CDR3 DNA follows: TGTGCCAGCAGCTTACGACAGGGGGGAAACACTGAAGCTTTCTTT.